The entry that follows covers one T cell receptor (beta chain) sequence. No cognate antigen has been identified for it. Base quality data are lacking; no much larger clone is found one base away. The receptor library was made with 5' RACE. Sequencing was performed on an Illumina HiSeq 2500. A second PCR of roughly 6 to 12 cycles was performed with a sample-barcoded 5' primer and a J-beta primer mix. A template-switch 5' adaptor carrying 12 random nucleotides introduced a unique molecular identifier onto each TCR beta cDNA molecule. Each sample yielded at least 2.5 million CDR3-containing paired-end reads. First-strand cDNA synthesis was performed from all RNA using the Mint cDNA synthesis kit, with priming by a TRBC-specific oligonucleotide. Following uracil-DNA glycosylase treatment, all cDNA underwent a first 18-cycle PCR with the universal primers M1SS and BC2_uni_R. In the original analysis: Each sample was normalized by randomly selecting 1 million high-quality reads, each carrying a distinct molecular identifier. Instead of being binned into consensus sequences, reads with shared molecular identifiers were discarded. MiTCR, set to a Q25 quality threshold and the strictest error-elimination algorithm, was used for CDR3 identification, clonotype clustering and error correction. A nonparametric unseen species model with Euler transformation was used to estimate a lower bound on total TCR beta diversity. TCRdb handled the public reads itself, with Q25 trimming in fastp and clone calling in MiXCR, and kept productive beta chains. Under each unique CDR3 protein, matching rows form one entry showing the most common genes and DNA. These V and J calls originate from TCRdb's pipeline instead of the authors' own analysis. This sample has more than 650,000 distinct CDR3 sequences in its table, and 22% of those were observed once. The ten largest account for roughly a fifth of the sample.

This entry comes from a study of blood T cells in healthy people across ages (dated by TCRdb to about 2015). Broadly, across the study: In model experiments, roughly one uniquely barcoded TCR beta cDNA molecule per two T cells was captured by template switching. Age-related changes in TCR beta repertoire diversity were measured in the study by deep sequencing normalized with unique cDNA molecular identifiers. Four age groups were formed from the donors: young (average roughly 15 years), middle-aged (just under 40), aged (roughly 58) and long-lived (more than 75). To avoid experimental bias, donors of different ages were randomly spread across the sequencing lanes. Two additional independent replicas of 1 million unique cDNA reads from the same blood draw were analyzed for two donors (one aged 18 to 30 and one aged 80 or older).

Overall study outcomes, separate from this receptor: As age increased, observed TCR beta diversity per million T cells dropped in a roughly linear way, and a significant reduction was already evident by age about 40. Since profiling was done on bulk unsorted PBMCs, naive and antigen-experienced compartments could not be conclusively compared. A strong correlation was found between observed TCR beta diversity and the percentage of naive T cells measured by flow cytometry. Total diversity estimates from one million sequenced T cells were considered lower bounds and underestimates. The CMV infection status of donors was not known, potentially confounding age-related changes in expanded clonotypes. Compared with the aged group, the long-lived group had more naive CD4+ T cells, fewer expanded clones and increased TCR diversity, suggesting age selection.

Systemically healthy Caucasian individuals from Russia, some 40 in total and aged roughly 6 to 100 years, were included as donors. Each donor gave ten milliliters of peripheral blood, drawn into EDTA-treated Vacutainer tubes. Ficoll-Paque density-gradient centrifugation was used to isolate PBMCs, with at least 7 million per sample. Total RNA was extracted from PBMCs with Trizol reagent, with at least 5.5 micrograms obtained per sample. Naive CD45RAhigh/CD27high T cell percentages were measured by flow cytometry on a PBMC aliquot from every donor. Including cysteine and valine, the CDR3 has 19 amino acids. Only the CDR3 portion is preserved as DNA: 57 bases, with reading frame beginning at the first base.

The sample taken for sequencing was blood. The receptor's source is a man aged 70 or older in good health. In this chain, TRBV12-1 is recombined with TRBJ2-1; the table's D gene call, TRBD2, was not cross checked with the DNA. The J call is uncertain, as TRBJ2-7 better fits the DNA end. TRBV12-1 constitutes a pseudogene. Here the CDR3 is given as CASSFAGTSGRKIPGEQYV. The DNA reads as follows: TGTGCCAGCAGCTTTGCGGGGACTAGCGGGAGAAAGATCCCAGGCGAGCAGTACGTC.